This TCR beta chain originates from a study of beta chain features in type 1 diabetes. General observations from the study: For patients, the naive, central memory and Treg TCRB repertoires appeared more alike than for healthy donors. cDNA-based sequencing might over-represent cells highly expressing TCR. Shorter TCRB CDR3s, moderately but significantly so, marked every one of the four CD4+ subsets in Type 1 diabetes patients.

The isolated RNA, all of it, was reverse transcribed, so expressed TCRB transcripts were what got sequenced. The average read count of naive, central memory and regulatory T cell samples was some 3.9 million. Libraries were prepared by immunoSEQ multiplex PCR; TCRdb keeps only in-frame clonotypes and omits some of them. The sample carries fewer than 200,000 clones, about 13% recorded once. This clone has more than one count but fewer than ten. Its antigen is unknown. The material sequenced was central memory CD4+ T cells from blood. The sequence came from a woman aged 18-29 years in good health.

The CDR3 protein is CASSLSNYGYTF. The DNA of the CDR3 is TGTGCCAGCAGCTTATCCAACTATGGCTACACCTTC. The genes are TRBV9 and TRBJ1-2; D not certain. Deletions cut 4 bases from V and 2 bases from J, with 6 bases between. The CDR3 has 12 amino acids. The germline V gene encodes CDR1 SGDLS and CDR2 YYNGEE.